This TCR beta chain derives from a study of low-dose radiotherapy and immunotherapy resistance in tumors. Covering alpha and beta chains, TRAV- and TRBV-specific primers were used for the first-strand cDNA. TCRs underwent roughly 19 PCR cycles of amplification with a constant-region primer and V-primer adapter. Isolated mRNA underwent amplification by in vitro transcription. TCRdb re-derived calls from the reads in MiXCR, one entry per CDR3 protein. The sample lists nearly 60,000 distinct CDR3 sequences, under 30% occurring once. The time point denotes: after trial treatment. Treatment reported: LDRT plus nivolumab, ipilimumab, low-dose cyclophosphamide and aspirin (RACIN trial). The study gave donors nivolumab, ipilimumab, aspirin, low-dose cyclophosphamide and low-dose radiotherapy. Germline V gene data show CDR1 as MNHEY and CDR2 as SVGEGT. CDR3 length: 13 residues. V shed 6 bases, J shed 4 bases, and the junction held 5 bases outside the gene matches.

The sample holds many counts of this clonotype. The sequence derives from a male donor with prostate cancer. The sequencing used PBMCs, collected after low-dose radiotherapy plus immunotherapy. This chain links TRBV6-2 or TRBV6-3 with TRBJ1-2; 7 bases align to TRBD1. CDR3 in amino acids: CASSPRGAYGYTF. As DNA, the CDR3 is TGTGCCAGCAGCCCCAGGGGGGCCTATGGCTACACCTTC.